Sequencing of this T cell receptor (beta chain) was carried out in a study of CD8 T cells in ankylosing spondylitis. This clonotype has just a few counts. The antigen remains undetermined. Using its own MiXCR run on the 5' RACE reads, TCRdb lists one record per CDR3 protein. This sample has around 890,000 distinct CDR3 sequences, with 12% found just once. Study-wide points: One TCR beta motif, made up of about 8 highly homologous variants, appeared characteristic of ankylosing spondylitis blood. Previously reported in reactive arthritis synovial fluid and blood were some of the motif variants. The study looked at matched synovial fluid samples from ankylosing spondylitis patients. Disease-linked clones were reported to be significantly enriched there.

V lost 7 bases and J lost 10, with 14 bases in between. The germline CDR1 and CDR2 sequences are DFQATT and SNEGSKA (reference sequence). The CDR3 is 12 amino acids. The origin of this receptor is a male donor with ankylosing spondylitis. Input material: blood, either unsorted or a sorted T cell fraction (not recorded which). The chain employs TRBV20-1 and TRBJ1-6; weak D call: TRBD1 (6 bases). In nucleotides, the CDR3 is TGCAGTGGGGGGCGGGAAGGATCACCCCTCCACTTT. The encoded protein is CSGGREGSPLHF.